The present TCR beta chain was sequenced within a study of blood T cell repertoires in COVID-19. TCRdb's copy holds only in-frame clones and misses some; the assay was immunoSEQ multiplex PCR. This table holds over 200,000 clones, about 88% found once. This clone was observed a handful of times. Trimming took 8 bases from V and 2 from J, leaving 22 bases between them. CDR1 SNHLY and CDR2 FYNNEI come from the germline V gene. CDR3 length: 16 residues. This TCR was sampled from a woman aged 30 to 39 who had been exposed to COVID-19. The sample taken for sequencing was PBMCs or T cells enriched from blood (not recorded which). The chain recombines TRBV2 with TRBJ2-7, with a tentative D call TRBD1 (8 bases). The chain's CDR3 is CASGGDLGQATYEQYF. CDR3 DNA: TGTGCCAGCGGGGGGGACTTGGGACAGGCCACCTACGAGCAGTACTTC.